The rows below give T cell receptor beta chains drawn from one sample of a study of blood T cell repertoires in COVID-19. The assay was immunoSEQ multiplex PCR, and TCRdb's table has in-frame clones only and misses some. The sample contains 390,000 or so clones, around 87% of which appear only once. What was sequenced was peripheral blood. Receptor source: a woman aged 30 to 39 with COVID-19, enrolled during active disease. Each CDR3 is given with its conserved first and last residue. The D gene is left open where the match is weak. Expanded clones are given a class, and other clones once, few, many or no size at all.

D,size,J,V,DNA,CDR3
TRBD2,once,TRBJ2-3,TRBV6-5,TGTGCCAGCACCCCGGGGGGGCTTCGCACAGATACGCAGTATTTT,CASTPGGLRTDTQYF
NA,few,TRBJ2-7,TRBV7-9,TGTGCCAGCAGCTTACCCATCGGACTAAATTCCTACGAGCAGTACTTC,CASSLPIGLNSYEQYF
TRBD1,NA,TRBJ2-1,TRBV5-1,TGCGCCAGCAGCTTGGCACAGGGGGCAGCGGGCGGTGAGCAGTTCTTC,CASSLAQGAAGGEQFF
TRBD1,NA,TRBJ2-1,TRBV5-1,TGCGCCAGCAGCTTCGGGACAGGAGGGGGTGAGCAGTTCTTC,CASSFGTGGGEQFF
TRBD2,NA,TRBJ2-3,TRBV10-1,TGCGCCAGCAGTGTTGGGACTAGAGGGGGTCTATCTAGCACAGATACGCAGTATTTT,CASSVGTRGGLSSTDTQYF
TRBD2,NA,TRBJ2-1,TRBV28,TGTGCCAGCAGTTTACCCGGACTAGCGGGAGAATCTTCGCAGTTCTTC,CASSLPGLAGESSQFF
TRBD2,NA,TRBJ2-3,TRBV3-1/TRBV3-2,TGTGCCAGCAGCCAAGACCCGGGACTAGCGGGAGCGCGAGATACGCAGTATTTT,CASSQDPGLAGARDTQYF
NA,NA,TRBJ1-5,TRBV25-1,TGTGCCAGCAGTGGGTTAGCGGGGCACAATCAGCCCCAGCATTTT,CASSGLAGHNQPQHF
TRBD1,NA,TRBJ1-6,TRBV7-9,TGTGCCAGCAGCGCTACAGGGGGTTCGAATTCACCCCTCCACTTT,CASSATGGSNSPLHF
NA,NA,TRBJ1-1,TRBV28,TGTGCCACCCTCATGACAGCCTACAACACTGAAGCTTTCTTT,CATLMTAYNTEAFF